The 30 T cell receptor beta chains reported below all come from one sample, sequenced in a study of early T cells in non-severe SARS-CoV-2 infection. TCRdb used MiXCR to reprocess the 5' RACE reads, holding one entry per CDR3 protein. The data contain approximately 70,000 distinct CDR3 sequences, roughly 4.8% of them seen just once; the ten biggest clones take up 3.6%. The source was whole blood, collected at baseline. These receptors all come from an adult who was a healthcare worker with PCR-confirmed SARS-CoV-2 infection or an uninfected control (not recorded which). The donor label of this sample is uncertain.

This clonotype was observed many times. This CDR3 is CASSGTSGTLYNEQFF. In nucleotides, the CDR3 is TGTGCCAGCAGCGGGACTAGCGGGACTCTTTACAATGAGCAGTTCTTC. The V and J genes are TRBV4-2 and TRBJ2-1; TRBD2 matches 13 bases. V shed 5 bases, J shed 4 bases, and the junction held 5 bases outside the gene matches. The germline V gene has CDR1 LGHNA and CDR2 YNFKEQ. This CDR3 region has 16 residues.

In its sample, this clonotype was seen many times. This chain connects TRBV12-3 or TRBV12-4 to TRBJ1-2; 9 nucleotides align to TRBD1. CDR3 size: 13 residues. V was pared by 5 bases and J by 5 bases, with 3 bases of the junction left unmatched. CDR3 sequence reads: CASSPGQGYGYTF. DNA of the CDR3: TGTGCCAGCAGTCCCGGACAGGGGTATGGCTACACCTTC.

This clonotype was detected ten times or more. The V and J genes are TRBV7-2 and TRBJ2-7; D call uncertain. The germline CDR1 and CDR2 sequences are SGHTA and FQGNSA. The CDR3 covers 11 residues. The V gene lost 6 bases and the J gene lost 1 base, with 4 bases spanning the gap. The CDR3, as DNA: TGTGCCAGCAGGAAGTCCTACGAGCAGTACTTC. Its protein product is CASRKSYEQYF.

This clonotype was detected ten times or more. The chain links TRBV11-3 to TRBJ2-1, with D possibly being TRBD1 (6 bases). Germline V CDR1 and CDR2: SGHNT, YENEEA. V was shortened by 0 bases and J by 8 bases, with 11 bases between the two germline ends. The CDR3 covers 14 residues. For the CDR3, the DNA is TGTGCCAGCAGCTTAGAACAGGGTGTCCATGAGCAGTTCTTC. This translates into CASSLEQGVHEQFF.

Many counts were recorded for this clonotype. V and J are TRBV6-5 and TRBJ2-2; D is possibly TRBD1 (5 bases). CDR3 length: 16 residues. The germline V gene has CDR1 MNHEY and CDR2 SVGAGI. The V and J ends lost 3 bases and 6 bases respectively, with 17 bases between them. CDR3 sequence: CASSYRQGVVAGELFF. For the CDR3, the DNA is TGTGCCAGCAGTTATCGGCAGGGCGTGGTGGCCGGGGAGCTGTTTTTT.

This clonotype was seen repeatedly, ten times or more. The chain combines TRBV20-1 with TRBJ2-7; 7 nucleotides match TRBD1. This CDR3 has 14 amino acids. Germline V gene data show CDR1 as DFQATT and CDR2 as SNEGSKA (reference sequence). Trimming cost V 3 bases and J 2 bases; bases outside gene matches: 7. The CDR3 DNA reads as TGCAGTGCTAGGAGGACAGGCGAGACCTACGAGCAGTACTTC. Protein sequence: CSARRTGETYEQYF.

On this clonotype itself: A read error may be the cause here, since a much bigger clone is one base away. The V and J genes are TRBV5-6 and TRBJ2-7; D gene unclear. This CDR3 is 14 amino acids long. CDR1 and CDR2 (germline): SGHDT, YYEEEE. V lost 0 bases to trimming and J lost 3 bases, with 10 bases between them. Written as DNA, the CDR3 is TGTGCCAGCAGCTTGGTGGGGAAATACTACGAGCAGTACTTC. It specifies CASSLVGKYYEQYF. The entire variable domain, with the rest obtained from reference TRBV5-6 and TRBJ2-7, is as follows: DAGVTQSPTHLIKTRGQQVTLRCSPKSGHDTVSWYQQALGQGPQFIFQYYEEEERQRGNFPDRFSGHQFPNYSSELNVNALLLGDSALYLCASSLVGKYYEQYFGPGTRLTVT.

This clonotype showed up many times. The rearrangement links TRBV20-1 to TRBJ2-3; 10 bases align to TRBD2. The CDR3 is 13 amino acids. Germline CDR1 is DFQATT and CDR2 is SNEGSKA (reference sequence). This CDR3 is CSRFSGGTDTQYF. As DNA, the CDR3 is TGCAGCCGATTTAGCGGGGGGACAGATACGCAGTATTTT.

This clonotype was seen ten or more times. The CDR3: CASSDFDNEQFF. The CDR3 nucleotides are TGTGCCAGCAGTGACTTCGACAATGAGCAGTTCTTC. The rearrangement links TRBV2 to TRBJ2-1; D remains unclear. The CDR3 loop spans 12 amino acids. V gave up 3 bases and J gave up 5 bases, with 5 bases separating them. Germline CDR1 reads SNHLY; CDR2 reads FYNNEI.

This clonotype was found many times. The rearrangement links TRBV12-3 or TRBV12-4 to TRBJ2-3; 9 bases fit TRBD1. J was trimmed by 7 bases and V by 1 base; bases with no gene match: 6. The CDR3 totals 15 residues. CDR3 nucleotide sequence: TGTGCCAGCAGTTTAGGGACAGGGGAGGGTAATACGCAGTATTTT. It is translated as CASSLGTGEGNTQYF.

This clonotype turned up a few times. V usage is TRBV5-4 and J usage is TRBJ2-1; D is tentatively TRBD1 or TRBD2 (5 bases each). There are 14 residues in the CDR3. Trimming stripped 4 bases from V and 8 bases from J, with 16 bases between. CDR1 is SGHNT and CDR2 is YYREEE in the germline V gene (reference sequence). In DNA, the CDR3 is TGTGCCAGCAGCCAACCGGGACGAGGGCATGAGCAGTTCTTC. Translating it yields CASSQPGRGHEQFF.

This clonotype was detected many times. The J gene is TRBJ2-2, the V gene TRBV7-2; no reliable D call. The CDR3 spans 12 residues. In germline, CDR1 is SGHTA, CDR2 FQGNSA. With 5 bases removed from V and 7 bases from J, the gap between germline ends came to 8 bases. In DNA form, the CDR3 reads TGTGCCAGCAGCCCAAACCACGGGGAGCTGTTTTTT. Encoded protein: CASSPNHGELFF.

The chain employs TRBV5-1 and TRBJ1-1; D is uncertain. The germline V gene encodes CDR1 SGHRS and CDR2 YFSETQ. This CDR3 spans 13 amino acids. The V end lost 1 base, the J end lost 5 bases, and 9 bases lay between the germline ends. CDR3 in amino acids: CASSLWERTEAFF. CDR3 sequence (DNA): TGCGCCAGCAGCTTGTGGGAAAGGACTGAAGCTTTCTTT. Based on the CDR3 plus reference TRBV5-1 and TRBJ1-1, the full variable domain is KAGVTQTPRYLIKTRGQQVTLSCSPISGHRSVSWYQQTPGQGLQFLFEYFSETQRNKGNFPGRFSGRQFSNSRSEMNVSTLELGDSALYLCASSLWERTEAFFGQGTRLTVV.

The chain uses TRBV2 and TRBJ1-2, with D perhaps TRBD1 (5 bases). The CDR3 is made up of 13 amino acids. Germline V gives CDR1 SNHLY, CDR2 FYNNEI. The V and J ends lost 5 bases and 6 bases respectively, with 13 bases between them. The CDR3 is CASSPPGPDGYTF. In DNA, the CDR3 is TGTGCCAGCAGTCCTCCGGGGCCCGATGGCTACACCTTC.

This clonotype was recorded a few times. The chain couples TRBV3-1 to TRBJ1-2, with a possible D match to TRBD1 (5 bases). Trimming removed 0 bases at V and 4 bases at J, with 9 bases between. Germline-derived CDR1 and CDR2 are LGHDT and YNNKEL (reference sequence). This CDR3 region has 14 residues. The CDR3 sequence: CASSQEGTVYGYTF. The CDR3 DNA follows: TGTGCCAGCAGCCAAGAGGGGACGGTCTATGGCTACACCTTC. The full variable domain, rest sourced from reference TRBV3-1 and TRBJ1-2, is DTAVSQTPKYLVTQMGNDKSIKCEQNLGHDTMYWYKQDSKKFLKIMFSYNNKELIINETVPNRFSPKSPDKAHLNLHINSLELGDSAVYFCASSQEGTVYGYTFGSGTRLTVV.

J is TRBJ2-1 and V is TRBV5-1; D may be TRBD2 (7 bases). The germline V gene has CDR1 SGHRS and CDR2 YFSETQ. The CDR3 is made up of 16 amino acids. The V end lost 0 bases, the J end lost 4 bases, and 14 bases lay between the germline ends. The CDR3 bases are TGCGCCAGCAGCTTGGATGGCGGGGGCCGATACAATGAGCAGTTCTTC. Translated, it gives CASSLDGGGRYNEQFF.

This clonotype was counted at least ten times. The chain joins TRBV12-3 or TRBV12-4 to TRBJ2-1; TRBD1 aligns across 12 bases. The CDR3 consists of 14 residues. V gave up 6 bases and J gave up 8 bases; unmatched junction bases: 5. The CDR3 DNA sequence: TGTGCCAGCAGCCCCGGGACAGGGGGCGATGAGCAGTTCTTC. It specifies CASSPGTGGDEQFF.

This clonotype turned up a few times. The CDR3: CSVFGGLRGPGELFF. The CDR3 DNA sequence: TGCAGCGTGTTCGGTGGCCTACGTGGGCCGGGGGAGCTGTTTTTT. The chain links TRBV29-1 to TRBJ2-2; D is undetermined. Germline V lookup: CDR1 SQVTM, CDR2 ANQGSEA. The CDR3 consists of 15 residues. The V end was cut by 6 bases, the J end by 8 bases, with 22 bases between.

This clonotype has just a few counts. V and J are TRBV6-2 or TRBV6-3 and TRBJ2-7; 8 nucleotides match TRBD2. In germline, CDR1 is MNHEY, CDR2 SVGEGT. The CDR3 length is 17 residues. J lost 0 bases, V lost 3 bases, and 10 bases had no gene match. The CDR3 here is CASSYFSRAGASYEQYF. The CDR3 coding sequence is TGTGCCAGCAGTTATTTCTCCCGAGCGGGAGCCTCCTACGAGCAGTACTTC.

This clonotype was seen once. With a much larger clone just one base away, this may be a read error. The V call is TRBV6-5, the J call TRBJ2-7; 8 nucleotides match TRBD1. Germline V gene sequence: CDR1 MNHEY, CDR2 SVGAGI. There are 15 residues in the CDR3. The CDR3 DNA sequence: TGTGCCAGCGGTTACTCGCAGGGGGCTAGCTACGAGCAGTACTTC. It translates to CASGYSQGASYEQYF.

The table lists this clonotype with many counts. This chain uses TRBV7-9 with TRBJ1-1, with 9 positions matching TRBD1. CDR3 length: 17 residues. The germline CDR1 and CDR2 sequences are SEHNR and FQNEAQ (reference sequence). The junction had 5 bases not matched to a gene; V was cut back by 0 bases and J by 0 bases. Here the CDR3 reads CASSLARGTGMNTEAFF. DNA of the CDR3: TGTGCCAGCAGCTTAGCGCGGGGGACAGGGATGAACACTGAAGCTTTCTTT. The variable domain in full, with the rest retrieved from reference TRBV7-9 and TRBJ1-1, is DTGVSQNPRHKITKRGQNVTFRCDPISEHNRLYWYRQTLGQGPEFLTYFQNEAQLEKSRLLSDRFSAERPKGSFSTLEIQRTEQGDSAMYLCASSLARGTGMNTEAFFGQGTRLTVV.

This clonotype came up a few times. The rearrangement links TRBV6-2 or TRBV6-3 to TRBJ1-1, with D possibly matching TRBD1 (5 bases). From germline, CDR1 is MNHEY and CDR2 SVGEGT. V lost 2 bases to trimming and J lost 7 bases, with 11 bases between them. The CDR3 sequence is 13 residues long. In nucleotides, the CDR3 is TGTGCCAGCAGTTACGCGGGGGGAGGTGAAGCTTTCTTT. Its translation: CASSYAGGGEAFF.

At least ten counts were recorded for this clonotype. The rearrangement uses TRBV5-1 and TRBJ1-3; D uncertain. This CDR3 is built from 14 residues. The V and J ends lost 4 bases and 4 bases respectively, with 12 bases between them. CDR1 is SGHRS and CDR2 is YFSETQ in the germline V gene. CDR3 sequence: CASSIDGSGNTIYF. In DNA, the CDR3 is TGCGCCAGCAGCATTGATGGGTCCGGAAACACCATATATTTT.

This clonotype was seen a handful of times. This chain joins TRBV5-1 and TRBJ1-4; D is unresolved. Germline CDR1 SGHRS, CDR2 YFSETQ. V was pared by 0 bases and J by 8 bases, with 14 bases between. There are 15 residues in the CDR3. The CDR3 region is CASSLGRGITEKLFF. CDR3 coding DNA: TGCGCCAGCAGCTTGGGACGCGGAATAACCGAAAAACTGTTTTTT.

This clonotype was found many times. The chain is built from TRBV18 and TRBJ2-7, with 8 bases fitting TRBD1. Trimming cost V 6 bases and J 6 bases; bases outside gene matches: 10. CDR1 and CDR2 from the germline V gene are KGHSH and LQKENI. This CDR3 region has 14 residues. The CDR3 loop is CASSLRRGQAEQYF. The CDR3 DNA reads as TGTGCCAGCTCTCTCCGCAGGGGGCAGGCCGAGCAGTACTTC.

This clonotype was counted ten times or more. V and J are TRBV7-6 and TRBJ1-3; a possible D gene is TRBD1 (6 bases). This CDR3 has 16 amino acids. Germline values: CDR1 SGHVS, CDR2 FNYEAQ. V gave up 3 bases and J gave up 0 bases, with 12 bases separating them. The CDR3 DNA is TGTGCCAGCAGCTTTCGGACAGCTAACTCTGGAAACACCATATATTTT. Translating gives CASSFRTANSGNTIYF.

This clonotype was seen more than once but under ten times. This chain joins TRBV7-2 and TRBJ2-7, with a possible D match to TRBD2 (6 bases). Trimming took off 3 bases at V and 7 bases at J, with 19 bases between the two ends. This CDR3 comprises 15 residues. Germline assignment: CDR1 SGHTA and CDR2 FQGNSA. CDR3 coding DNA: TGTGCCAGCAGCTTCTCAAGGGTCGGGGGAAAGGAGCAGTACTTC. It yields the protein CASSFSRVGGKEQYF.

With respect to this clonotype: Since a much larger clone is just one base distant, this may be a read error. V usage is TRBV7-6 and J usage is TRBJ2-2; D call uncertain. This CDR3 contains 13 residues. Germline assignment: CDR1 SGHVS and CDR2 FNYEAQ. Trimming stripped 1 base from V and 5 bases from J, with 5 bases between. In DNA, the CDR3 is TGTGCCAGCAGCTTAGGCATAACCGGGGAGCTGTTTTTT. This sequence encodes CASSLGITGELFF.

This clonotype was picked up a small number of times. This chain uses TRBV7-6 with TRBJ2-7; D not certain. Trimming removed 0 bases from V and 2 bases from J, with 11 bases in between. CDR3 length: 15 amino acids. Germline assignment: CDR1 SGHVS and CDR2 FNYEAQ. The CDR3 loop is CASSLAGSATYEQYF. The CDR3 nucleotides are TGTGCCAGCAGCTTAGCGGGTTCGGCTACCTACGAGCAGTACTTC.

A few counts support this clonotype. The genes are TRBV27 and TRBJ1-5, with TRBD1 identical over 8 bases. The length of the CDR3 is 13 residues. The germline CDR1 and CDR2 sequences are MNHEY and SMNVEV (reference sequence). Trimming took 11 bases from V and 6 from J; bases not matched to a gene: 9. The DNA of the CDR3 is TGTGCCCGGGGGGCAGGGGGCTTTCAGCCCCAGCATTTT. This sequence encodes CARGAGGFQPQHF.